This TCR beta chain was identified in a study of cytomegalovirus exposure and HLA in healthy donors. Germline V gene data show CDR1 as LNHDA and CDR2 as SQIVND (reference sequence). Trimming removed 6 bases at V and 0 bases at J, with 21 bases between. The CDR3 length is 17 residues. The PCR ran on 60 Vbeta and 13 Jbeta primers. The data were produced by immunoSEQ multiplex PCR, yet TCRdb's version contains in-frame clones alone and is incomplete. Of approximately 150,000 clones listed, around 80% are singletons. This clone has more than one count but fewer than ten. The antigen is unknown. Study observations and caveats: DRB1 showed the most TCR associations and HLA-C the fewest in a later analysis, as rates varied by HLA locus.

The rearrangement uses TRBV19 and TRBJ2-7; no firm D call. Sample: PBMCs. The sequence was collected from a woman between 35 and 50 years old in good health and CMV-seronegative. As DNA, the CDR3 is TGTGCCAGTAGCCCCCTGACGGGTGACCGCGACTCCTACGAGCAGTACTTC. This gives the protein CASSPLTGDRDSYEQYF.